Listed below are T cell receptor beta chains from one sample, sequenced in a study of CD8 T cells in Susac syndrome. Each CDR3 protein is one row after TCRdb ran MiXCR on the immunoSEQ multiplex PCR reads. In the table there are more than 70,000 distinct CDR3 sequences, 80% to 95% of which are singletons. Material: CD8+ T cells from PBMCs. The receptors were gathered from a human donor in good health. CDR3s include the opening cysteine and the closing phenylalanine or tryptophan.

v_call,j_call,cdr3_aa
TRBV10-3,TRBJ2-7,CAISDKEAYEQYF
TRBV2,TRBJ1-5,CASRDRGYSNQPQHF
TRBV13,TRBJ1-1,CASSDRVLNTEAFF
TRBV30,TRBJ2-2,CAWSTGTGFAGELFF
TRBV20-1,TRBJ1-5,CSAAGTVPQPQHF
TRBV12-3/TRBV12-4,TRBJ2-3,CASSITGPSDTQYF
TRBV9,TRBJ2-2,CASNPSGEKSGELFF
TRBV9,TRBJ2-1,CASSVAEGSSYNEQFF
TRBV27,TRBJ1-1,CASSLYPTTEAFF
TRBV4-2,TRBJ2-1,CASSQGSGSEQFF
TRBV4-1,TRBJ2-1,CASSQDQGGRSYNEQFF
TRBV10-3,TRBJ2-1,CAISVTSGVGNEQFF
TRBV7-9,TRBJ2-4,CASSLALDRGDIQYF
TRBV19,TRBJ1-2,CASSISTGALTIYGYTF
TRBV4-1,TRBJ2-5,CASSHGNLGQETQYF
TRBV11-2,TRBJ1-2,CASSGGDRAASGYTF
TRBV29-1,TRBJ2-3,CSVVPEGGFGTDTQYF
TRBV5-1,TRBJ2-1,CASSLGPAGYNEQFF
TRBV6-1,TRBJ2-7,CASGETEWSSYEQYF
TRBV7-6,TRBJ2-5,CASSFLGLAGEETQYF
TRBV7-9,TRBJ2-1,CASSLVAGSNEQFF
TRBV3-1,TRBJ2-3,CASSPASGGRTDTQYF
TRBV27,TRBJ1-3,CASSLRRAGNTIYF
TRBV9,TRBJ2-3,CASSVGQAGTDTQYF
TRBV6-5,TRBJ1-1,CASSSQGPGLTEAFF
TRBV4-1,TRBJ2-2,CASSSPKNTGELFF
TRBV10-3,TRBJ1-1,CAIRRGTEAFF
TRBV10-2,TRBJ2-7,CASSDMGDEQYF
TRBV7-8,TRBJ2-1,CASSLRRRSDNEQFF
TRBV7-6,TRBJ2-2,CASSPPEGATTGELFF
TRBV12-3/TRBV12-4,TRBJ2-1,CASSLVNRGEGNEQFF
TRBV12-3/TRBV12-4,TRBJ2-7,CASSHSGGDSYEQYF
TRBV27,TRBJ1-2,CASSLSRRGHYGYTF
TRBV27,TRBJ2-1,CASSFGGAGEQFF
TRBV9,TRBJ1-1,CASSEIQGARAEAFF
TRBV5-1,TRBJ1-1,CASSFSGTVNTEAFF
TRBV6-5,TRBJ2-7,CASSGGKTYEQYF
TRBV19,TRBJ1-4,CASRTGLATNEKLFF
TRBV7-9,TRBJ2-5,CASSVLAYQETQYF
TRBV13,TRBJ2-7,CASSSSQGLGYEQYF
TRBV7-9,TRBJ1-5,CASSSGTGPRQPQHF
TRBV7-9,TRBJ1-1,CASSLDGTAEAFF
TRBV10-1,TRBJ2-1,CASSESAGGPLPEQFF
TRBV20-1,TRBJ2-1,CSARQLAGGWNEQFF
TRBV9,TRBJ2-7,CASSVDVARTYEQYF
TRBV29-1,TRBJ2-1,CSGVTGLAVNEQFF
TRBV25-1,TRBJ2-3,CASSERGAPTDTQYF
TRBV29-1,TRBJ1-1,CSVRWAGTEAFF
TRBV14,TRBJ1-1,CASSQDRGGTEAFF
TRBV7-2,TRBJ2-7,CASSPIQGPPYEQYF
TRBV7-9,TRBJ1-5,CASSSWDAPSNQPQHF
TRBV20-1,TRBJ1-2,CSARVLDGYTF
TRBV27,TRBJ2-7,CATTPGGTFYEQYF
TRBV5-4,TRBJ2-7,CASSLASGGDTYEQYF
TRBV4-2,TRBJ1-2,CASSQAVGGLDYGYTF
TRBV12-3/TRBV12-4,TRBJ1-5,CASSRMGPNQPQHF
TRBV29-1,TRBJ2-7,CSVAVSSYEQYF